This T cell receptor (beta chain) was recovered during a study of blood T cell repertoires in COVID-19. Only in-frame clones appear in the TCRdb table, and some are missing; sequencing was by immunoSEQ multiplex PCR. Of roughly 230,000 clones listed, roughly 80% are singletons. The CDR3 length is 16 residues. J was trimmed by 9 bases and V by 4 bases; bases with no gene match: 17. The V gene's germline CDR1 is MDHEN and CDR2 SYDVKM. The genes are TRBV28 and TRBJ1-1, with 7 bases identical to TRBD1. Sequencing was done on a sample of peripheral blood. The sequence was collected from a woman between 45 and 65 years old with acute or convalescent COVID-19. The CDR3 spells CASSSLEDRLGRQAFF. CDR3 nucleotides: TGTGCCAGCAGTTCTTTGGAGGACAGGTTGGGTAGGCAAGCTTTCTTT. Looking up the rest from reference TRBV28 and TRBJ1-1 gives the full variable domain: DVKVTQSSRYLVKRTGEKVFLECVQDMDHENMFWYRQDPGLGLRLIYFSYDVKMKEKGDIPEGYSVSREKKERFSLILESASTNQTSMYLCASSSLEDRLGRQAFFGQGTRLTVV.